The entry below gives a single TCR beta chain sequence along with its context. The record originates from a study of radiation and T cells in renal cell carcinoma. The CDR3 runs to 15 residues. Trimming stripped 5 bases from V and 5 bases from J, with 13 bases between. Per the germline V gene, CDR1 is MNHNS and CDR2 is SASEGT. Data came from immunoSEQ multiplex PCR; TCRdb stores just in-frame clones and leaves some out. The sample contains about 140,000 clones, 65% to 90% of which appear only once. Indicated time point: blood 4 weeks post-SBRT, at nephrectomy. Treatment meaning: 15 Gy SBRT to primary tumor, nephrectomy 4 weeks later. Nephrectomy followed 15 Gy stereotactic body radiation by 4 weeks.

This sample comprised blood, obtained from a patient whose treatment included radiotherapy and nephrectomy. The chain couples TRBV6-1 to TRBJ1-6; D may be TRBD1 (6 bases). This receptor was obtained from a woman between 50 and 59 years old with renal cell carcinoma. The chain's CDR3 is CASSPYRANNSPLHF. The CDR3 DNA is TGTGCCAGCAGTCCCTACAGGGCCAATAATTCACCCCTCCACTTT.